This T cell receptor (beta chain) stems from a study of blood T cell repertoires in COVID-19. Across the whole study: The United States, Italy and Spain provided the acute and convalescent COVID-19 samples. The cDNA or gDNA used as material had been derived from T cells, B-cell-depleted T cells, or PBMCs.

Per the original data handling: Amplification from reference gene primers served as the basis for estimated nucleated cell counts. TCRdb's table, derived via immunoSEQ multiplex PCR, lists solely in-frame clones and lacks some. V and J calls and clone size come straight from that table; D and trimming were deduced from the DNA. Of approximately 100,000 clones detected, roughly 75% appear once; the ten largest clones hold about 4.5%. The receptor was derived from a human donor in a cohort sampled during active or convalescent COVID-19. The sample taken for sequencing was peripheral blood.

The DNA for the CDR3 is TGTGCCAGCATCGACGACAGGGGAAGGGAGACCCAGTACTTC. This encodes CASIDDRGRETQYF. The chain carries TRBV11-2 and TRBJ2-5; 8 bases map to TRBD1. The J segment lost 5 bases and the V segment lost 7 bases, leaving 9 bases of the junction unmatched. CDR1 and CDR2 from the germline V gene are SGHAT and FQNNGV. This CDR3 is 14 amino acids long.